A selection of T cell receptor beta chains follows, all from one sample in a study of CD8+CD57+ T cells in acquired aplastic anemia. One entry per CDR3 protein results from TCRdb running MiXCR on the reads. The sample includes about 160,000 distinct CDR3 sequences, 47% seen only once; the top ten take approximately 2.9%. Sequenced sample: sorted CD4+, CD8+, or CD8+CD57+ T cells (not recorded which) from PBMCs. Receptors were obtained from a human donor with aplastic anemia. Each CDR3 is given with its conserved first and last residue. D genes are given only for firm matches. Clone size is shown for a subset of rows, as once, few, many or a class of expanded clone.

NA,TRBV5-1,TRBJ1-1,many,TGCGCCAGCAGCTTGGAAAGTGGTGGAGATCCGAGCGTCTTT,CASSLESGGDPSVF
TRBD1,TRBV15,TRBJ2-3,few,TGTGCCACCAGCAGGGAATACAGGGGATTCACAGATACGCAGTATTTT,CATSREYRGFTDTQYF
NA,TRBV20-1,TRBJ1-1,NA,TGCAGTGTTGACAGCCTGAACACTGAAGCTTTCTTT,CSVDSLNTEAFF
TRBD2,TRBV7-6,TRBJ2-1,NA,TGTGCCAGCAGCTTAAGTAGCGGGAGGGCCCCAGGTGAGCAGTTCTTC,CASSLSSGRAPGEQFF
TRBD1,TRBV24-1,TRBJ2-3,many,TGTGCCACCAGTGATCCCGGACAGGGGGCCGCAGATACGCAGTATTTT,CATSDPGQGAADTQYF
NA,TRBV28,TRBJ2-7,many,TGTGCCAGTTCGGGACATCAAAACACCTACGAGCAGTACTTC,CASSGHQNTYEQYF
TRBD1,TRBV20-1,TRBJ2-7,NA,TGCAGTGCTTTTCCGGGACAGACCTACGAGCAGTACTTC,CSAFPGQTYEQYF
TRBD2,TRBV20-1,TRBJ2-3,NA,TGCAGTGCTGGCCGACTAGCGGGAGCCGATACGCAGTATTTT,CSAGRLAGADTQYF
NA,TRBV6-1,TRBJ1-6,many,TGTGCCAGCAGACCAATAGGACCGGAGTCACCCCTCCACTTT,CASRPIGPESPLHF
NA,TRBV3-1,TRBJ2-6,few,TGTGCCAGCAGCCGGGTATCTGGGTTTGGCTCTGGGGCCAACGTCCTGACTTTC,CASSRVSGFGSGANVLTF
NA,TRBV9,TRBJ2-5,many,TGTGCCAGCAGCCTAATGGGAGAGACCCAGTACTTC,CASSLMGETQYF
TRBD1,TRBV6-5,TRBJ2-2,NA,TGTGCCAGCAGCTACCGAGGGACAGGGGGCAACGGGGAGCTGTTTTTT,CASSYRGTGGNGELFF
NA,TRBV19,TRBJ1-1,NA,TGTGCCAGTAGTATAGGCAGGGGCTATGAAGCTTTCTTT,CASSIGRGYEAFF
NA,TRBV20-1,TRBJ2-7,many,TGCAGTGCTAGGGTTCTGGTGTCCTACGAGCAGTACTTC,CSARVLVSYEQYF
NA,TRBV6-1,TRBJ1-4,NA,TGTGCCAGCAGACCCACAGGGATCACTAATGAAAAACTGTTTTTT,CASRPTGITNEKLFF
NA,TRBV5-1,TRBJ1-1,NA,TGCGCCAGCAGCTTGGAAAGGAACACTGAAGCTTTCTTT,CASSLERNTEAFF
NA,TRBV29-1,TRBJ1-1,NA,TGCAGCGTTGAAGCCGGGGCAGGGGACACTGAAGCTTTCTTT,CSVEAGAGDTEAFF
TRBD1,TRBV15,TRBJ2-3,few,TGTGCCACCAGCAGACTCCCCCGGACAGGTGTAGATACGCAGTATTTT,CATSRLPRTGVDTQYF
TRBD1,TRBV10-3,TRBJ2-1,many,TGTGCCATCAGTGGAGGGACAGGGGAGAGTGAGCAGTTCTTC,CAISGGTGESEQFF
NA,TRBV5-5,TRBJ1-5,NA,TGTGCCAGCAGCTTGAACAGGGAGATTGGTCAGCCCCAGCATTTT,CASSLNREIGQPQHF
TRBD2,TRBV15,TRBJ2-1,few,TGTGCCACCAGCGGACTAGCGGGAGGGCATGAGCAGTTCTTC,CATSGLAGGHEQFF
NA,TRBV24-1,TRBJ1-2,many,TGTGCCACCAGTGATGGGAGGTATGGCTACACCTTC,CATSDGRYGYTF
NA,TRBV11-2,TRBJ2-3,NA,TGTGCCAGCAGCTTAGTCTCCCGGAGCACAGATACGCAGTATTTT,CASSLVSRSTDTQYF
NA,TRBV10-3,TRBJ1-1,NA,TGTGCCATCAGTGAGTCCCGGGATTACAATGAAGCTTTCTTT,CAISESRDYNEAFF
TRBD1,TRBV6-6,TRBJ1-1,many,TGTGCCAGCAGTCAACAGGGGGGCACTGAAGCTTTCTTT,CASSQQGGTEAFF
TRBD2,TRBV20-1,TRBJ2-7,few,TGCAGTGCTAGAGGAGGGGCGGGGGGTCTCTACGAGCAGTACTTC,CSARGGAGGLYEQYF
NA,TRBV12-3/TRBV12-4,TRBJ2-7,NA,TGTGCCAGCAGGGATACTCCCGCCTACGAGCAGTACTTC,CASRDTPAYEQYF
TRBD1,TRBV12-3/TRBV12-4,TRBJ1-5,NA,TGTGCCAGCAGTTATTTGACAGGGGGGTTGAATCAGCCCCAGCATTTT,CASSYLTGGLNQPQHF
TRBD1,TRBV2,TRBJ2-7,many,TGTGCCAACACCGACAGGGCTCCGGGGTACGAGCAGTACTTC,CANTDRAPGYEQYF
NA,TRBV9,TRBJ2-2,many,TGTGCCAGCAGCGTGGGAGCGGTCGGGGAGCTGTTTTTT,CASSVGAVGELFF
NA,TRBV2,TRBJ2-3,NA,TGTGCCAGCAGTGAAGTGGGGATGGGCACAGATACGCAGTATTTT,CASSEVGMGTDTQYF
NA,TRBV20-1,TRBJ2-7,NA,TGCAGTGCTAGAGATCAGGTCACCTACGAGCAGTACTTC,CSARDQVTYEQYF
NA,TRBV7-9,TRBJ1-5,NA,TGTGCCAGCAGCTTAGGTGGAAGGCCCCAGCATTTT,CASSLGGRPQHF